This T cell receptor beta chain was sequenced for a study of response to subunit inactivated influenza vaccine. This clonotype was counted only a few times. TCRdb analysed the RT-PCR reads with MiXCR anew, one entry per CDR3 protein. The repertoire holds around 570,000 distinct CDR3 sequences, with over 9% as singletons. The CDR3 is 15 residues long. Germline V lookup: CDR1 MDHEN, CDR2 SYDVKM. V was pared by 2 bases and J by 3 bases, with 6 bases of the junction left unmatched. The data were also submitted as part of a second study, on T cells expressing NK-cell markers. That study adds: The TCR beta cDNA came from 5'RACE template switching with UMIs.

The source was PBMCs from blood, collected on the day of vaccination. V usage is TRBV28 and J usage is TRBJ2-5; TRBD2 agrees at 7 bases. This receptor was identified in a man aged 45-65 years who received an inactivated influenza vaccine. The CDR3 coding sequence is TGTGCCAGCAGTTTAGTAGGAGCGGGGAAAGAGACCCAGTACTTC. This encodes CASSLVGAGKETQYF.